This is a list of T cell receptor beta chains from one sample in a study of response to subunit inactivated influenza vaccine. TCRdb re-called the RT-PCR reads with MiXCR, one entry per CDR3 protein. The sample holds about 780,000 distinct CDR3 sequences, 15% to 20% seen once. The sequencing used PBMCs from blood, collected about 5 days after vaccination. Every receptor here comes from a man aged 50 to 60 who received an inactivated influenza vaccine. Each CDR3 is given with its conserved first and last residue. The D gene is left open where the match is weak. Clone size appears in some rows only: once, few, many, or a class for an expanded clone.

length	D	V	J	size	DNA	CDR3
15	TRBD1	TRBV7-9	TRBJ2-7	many	TGTGCCAGCAGCTTAGGGCCCGGACAGGGATACGAGCAGTACTTC	CASSLGPGQGYEQYF
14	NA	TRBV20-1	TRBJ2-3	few	TGCAGTGCGAGGACCACCACAGCCACAGATACGCAGTATTTT	CSARTTTATDTQYF
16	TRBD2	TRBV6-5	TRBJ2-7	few	TGTGCCAGCAGTTACCCCGGGACTAGCGGGATACGCGAGCAGTACTTC	CASSYPGTSGIREQYF
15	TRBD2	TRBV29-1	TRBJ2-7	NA	TGCAGCGTCGGACTAGCGGGAGGGAGCTCCTACGAGCAGTACTTC	CSVGLAGGSSYEQYF
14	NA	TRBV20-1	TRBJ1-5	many	TGCAGTGCTAGGCGGCAGACAACCAATCAGCCCCAGCATTTT	CSARRQTTNQPQHF
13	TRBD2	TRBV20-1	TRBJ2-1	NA	TGCAGTGCTAGAGGGAGCGGGGGGGCTGAGCAGTTCTTC	CSARGSGGAEQFF
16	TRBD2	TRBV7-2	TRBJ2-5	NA	TGTGCCAGCAGCTTAGACGGTAGCGGGGGTTGGGAGACCCAGTACTTC	CASSLDGSGGWETQYF
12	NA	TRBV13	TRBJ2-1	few	TGTGCCAGCAGCCCCGGGCCAAATGAGCAGTTCTTC	CASSPGPNEQFF
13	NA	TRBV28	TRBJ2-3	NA	TGTGCCAGCAGCCCTAACGAAGAGGATACGCAGTATTTT	CASSPNEEDTQYF
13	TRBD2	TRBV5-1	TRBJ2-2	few	TGCGCCAGCAGCTCACTAGCGATCGGGGAGCTGTTTTTT	CASSSLAIGELFF
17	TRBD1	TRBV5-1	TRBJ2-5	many	TGCGCCAGCAGCTTGGCCTTGGGCAGGGGGCAGTTAGAGACCCAGTACTTC	CASSLALGRGQLETQYF
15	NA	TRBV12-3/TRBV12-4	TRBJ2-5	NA	TGTGCCAGCACACTGGACGGGGGCGAGGAAGAGACCCAGTACTTC	CASTLDGGEEETQYF
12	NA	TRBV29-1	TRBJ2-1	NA	TGCAGCGGGGGGGCGGTCTACAATGAGCAGTTCTTC	CSGGAVYNEQFF
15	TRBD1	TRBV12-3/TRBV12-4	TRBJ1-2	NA	TGTGCCAGCACCGTATTACGGGACAGGGGCTATGGCTACACCTTC	CASTVLRDRGYGYTF
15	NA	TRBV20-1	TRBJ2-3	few	TGCAGTGCTACCAAGGGAGCGCTTAACACAGATACGCAGTATTTT	CSATKGALNTDTQYF
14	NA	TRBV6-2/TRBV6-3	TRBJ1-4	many	TGTGCCAGCAGTGCGGTGCTACGGGATGAAAAACTGTTTTTT	CASSAVLRDEKLFF
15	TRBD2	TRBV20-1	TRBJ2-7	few	TGCAGTGCTCCATCCGGGACTAGCGGGACGTACGAGCAGTACTTC	CSAPSGTSGTYEQYF
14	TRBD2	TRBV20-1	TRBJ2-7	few	TGCAGTGCCCTCGGGACTAGCGGGAGCTACGAGCAGTACTTC	CSALGTSGSYEQYF
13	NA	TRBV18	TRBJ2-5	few	TGTGCCAGCTCACCACCTACCCAAGAGACCCAGTACTTC	CASSPPTQETQYF
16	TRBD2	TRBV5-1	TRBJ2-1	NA	TGCGCCAGCAGCTTGGCGCTTGTAGCGGGGTACAATGAGCAGTTCTTC	CASSLALVAGYNEQFF
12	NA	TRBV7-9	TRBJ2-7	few	TGTGCCAGCAGCCCACGGGTGGACGAGCAGTACTTC	CASSPRVDEQYF
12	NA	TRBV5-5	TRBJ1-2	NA	TGTGCCAGCAGCTCAGAGGTCTATGGCTACACCTTC	CASSSEVYGYTF
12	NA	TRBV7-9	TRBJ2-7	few	TGTGCCAGCAGACTTGGGCCCTCCGAGCAGTACTTC	CASRLGPSEQYF
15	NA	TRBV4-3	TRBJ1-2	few	TGCGCCAGCAGCCTTTCAGGGGCTTCTAACTATGGCTACACCTTC	CASSLSGASNYGYTF
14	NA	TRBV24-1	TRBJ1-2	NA	TGTGCCACCAGTGATTATGACAGTCGCTATGGCTACACCTTC	CATSDYDSRYGYTF
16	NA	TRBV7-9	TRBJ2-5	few	TGTGCCAGCAGCTTAGCGGGGTCCACAGCTCAAGAGACCCAGTACTTC	CASSLAGSTAQETQYF
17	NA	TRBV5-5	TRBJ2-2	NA	TGTGCCAGCAGCTTTGTCAGGGGATACGCGAACACCGGGGAGCTGTTTTTT	CASSFVRGYANTGELFF
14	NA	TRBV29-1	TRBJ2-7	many	TGCAGCGTTGTGCTTACATTACGTGGTTACGAGCAGTACTTC	CSVVLTLRGYEQYF
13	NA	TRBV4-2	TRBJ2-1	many	TGTGCCAGCAGCCAAGATCAAAACAATGAGCAGTTCTTC	CASSQDQNNEQFF
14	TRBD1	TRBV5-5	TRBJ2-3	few	TGTGCCAGCAGCCAAGGGGGCGGAAGGGATACGCAGTATTTT	CASSQGGGRDTQYF